This TCR beta chain was sequenced in a study of blood T cells in healthy people across ages. Study findings and constraints: The unsorted PBMCs prevented any conclusive comparison of naive versus antigen-experienced cells.

Comments on this clonotype: The antigen remains undetermined.

Approximately 9.1 milliliters was the volume of peripheral blood drawn from each donor. Together with a sample-barcoded 5' primer, a J-beta primer mix was included in a second PCR lasting roughly 6 to 12 cycles. A template-switch adaptor containing 12 random nucleotides labeled each cDNA molecule. TCRdb itself ran the 5' RACE reads through MiXCR, one entry per CDR3 protein. The table lists around 1,000,000 distinct CDR3 sequences, under 40% of them singletons. The germline V gene has CDR1 SGHTA and CDR2 FQGTGA. Trimming cost V 2 bases and J 0 bases, with 14 bases left between them. There are 17 residues in the CDR3.

The chain carries TRBV7-3 and TRBJ2-1, with a possible D match to TRBD2 (6 bases). The material sequenced was blood. The TCR comes from a man aged 18 to 30 in good health. This CDR3 reads CASSLGMGRDSYNEQFF. The DNA for the CDR3 is TGTGCCAGCAGCTTAGGGATGGGGCGGGACTCCTACAATGAGCAGTTCTTC.